Sequencing of this T cell receptor beta chain was carried out in a study of response to subunit inactivated influenza vaccine. V was pared by 8 bases and J by 2 bases, with 12 bases of the junction left unmatched. CDR3 length: 17 amino acids. Looked up from germline, CDR1 is MDHEN and CDR2 is SYDVKM. This clonotype was recorded many times. Antigen: not known. Notes on the study in general: Few additional T cells are recruited per seasonal influenza vaccination, authors suggested.

In TCRdb, the RT-PCR reads were re-called with MiXCR into one record per CDR3 protein. In the table there are about 700,000 distinct CDR3 sequences, around 14% of which are singletons. The sequence came from a man between 45 and 60 years old who received an inactivated influenza vaccine. The J gene is TRBJ2-3, the V gene TRBV28; 11 positions agree with TRBD1. Sequencing used PBMCs from blood, obtained 14 to 15 days before vaccination. The CDR3 reads CASSITGQGAYTDTQYF. Here the CDR3 DNA reads TGTGCCAGCTCGATCACAGGACAGGGGGCCTACACAGATACGCAGTATTTT.